These 21 T cell receptor beta chains were sequenced from one sample in a study of patients and donors after allogeneic stem cell transplantation. One entry per CDR3 protein, called by TCRdb with MiXCR from the RT-PCR reads. The sample has 20,000 to 30,000 distinct CDR3 sequences, about 42% seen once. Material: blood, either unsorted or a sorted T cell fraction (not recorded which). Receptor source: a human donor who was either an allogeneic HSCT recipient or a stem cell or donor lymphocyte infusion donor (not recorded which). It is not recorded whose cells these are; they may come from a transplant donor.

This clonotype was recorded at least ten times. V usage is TRBV9 and J usage is TRBJ2-1; weak D call: TRBD2 (6 bases). The CDR3 contains 13 residues. Per the germline V gene, CDR1 is SGDLS and CDR2 is YYNGEE. The V and J ends lost 1 base and 5 bases respectively, with 7 bases between them. The CDR3 region has the DNA TGTGCCAGCAGCGTATGGGGGGACAATGAGCAGTTCTTC. Amino acid sequence: CASSVWGDNEQFF.

The chain combines TRBV4-1 with TRBJ1-5; a weak D match, TRBD1 (5 bases). There are 15 residues in the CDR3. The germline CDR1 and CDR2 sequences are MGHRA and YSYEKL. The V gene lost 1 base and the J gene lost 11 bases, with 18 bases spanning the gap. The DNA for the CDR3 is TGCGCCAGCAGCCAAGGTTTTGGGACCCCCAGTGCCCAGCATTTT. Protein sequence: CASSQGFGTPSAQHF.

The V and J genes are TRBV12-3 or TRBV12-4 and TRBJ2-3; 9 positions match TRBD1. V lost 5 bases and J lost 2; bases outside the gene matches: 5. CDR3 length equals 15 residues. The CDR3 region has the DNA TGTGCCAGCAGTCAAGGACAGGGGATCACAGATACGCAGTATTTT. Amino acid sequence: CASSQGQGITDTQYF.

This rearrangement joins TRBV5-1 to TRBJ1-2; no clear D. V lost 0 bases and J 1 base, leaving 4 bases between the germline ends. CDR1 is SGHRS, CDR2 YFSETQ, per germline. The CDR3 has 13 amino acids. DNA for the CDR3: TGCGCCAGCAGCTTGGAAAATAACTATGGCTACACCTTC. As protein: CASSLENNYGYTF.

This clonotype was observed a few times. J is TRBJ1-1 and V is TRBV7-6; tentative D call: TRBD1 (5 bases). Trimming pared 4 bases from V and 8 bases from J, leaving 11 bases between. Germline CDR1 reads SGHVS; CDR2 reads FNYEAQ. CDR3 size: 12 residues. The CDR3, as DNA: TGTGCCAGCAGCTCCTGGGGGGGGGAAGCTTTCTTT. Amino acids: CASSSWGGEAFF.

The chain is built from TRBV12-3 or TRBV12-4 and TRBJ1-5; D gene uncertain. This CDR3 is 13 amino acids long. V gave up 8 bases and J gave up 0 bases, with 8 bases separating them. CDR3 amino acids: CASHTDSNQPQHF. As DNA, the CDR3 is TGTGCCAGCCATACAGATAGCAATCAGCCCCAGCATTTT.

This clonotype appeared a few times. CDR3 sequence: CSARDRTGVREKLFF. The DNA for the CDR3 is TGCAGTGCTAGAGATCGGACAGGGGTCCGCGAAAAACTGTTTTTT. The chain has TRBV20-1 and TRBJ1-4; TRBD1 matches at 9 bases. The CDR3 is 15 amino acids. After removal of 0 bases from V and 8 bases from J, the junction contained 7 bases not matched to a gene. CDR1 and CDR2 (germline): DFQATT, SNEGSKA (reference sequence).

The chain recombines TRBV3-1 with TRBJ2-3; D remains unclear. The CDR3 is 12 residues long. Germline-derived CDR1 and CDR2 are LGHDT and YNNKEL (reference sequence). The V gene lost 4 bases and the J gene lost 4 bases, with 6 bases spanning the gap. The CDR3 DNA reads TGTGCCAGCAGCCGGATGGCAGATACGCAGTATTTT. It translates to CASSRMADTQYF.

There are a few counts of this clonotype. The chain joins TRBV4-1 to TRBJ1-5; D is uncertain. The germline gives CDR1 MGHRA, CDR2 YSYEKL. CDR3 length: 15 amino acids. Deletions cut 2 bases from V and 1 base from J, with 9 bases between. CDR3 sequence (DNA): TGCGCCAGCAGCCAAAGTGGGCTGAGCAATCAGCCCCAGCATTTT. This encodes CASSQSGLSNQPQHF.

The chain combines TRBV5-8 with TRBJ2-2, with D unclear. The CDR3 extends over 14 amino acids. Trimming pared 4 bases from V and 6 bases from J, leaving 13 bases between. Germline assignment: CDR1 SGHTS and CDR2 YDEGEE. CDR3 DNA: TGTGCCAGCAGCCCCCTCCGGGTGTCCGGGGAGCTGTTTTTT. It is translated as CASSPLRVSGELFF.

The chain recombines TRBV7-9 with TRBJ1-1, with D hard to call. The germline CDR1 and CDR2 sequences are SEHNR and FQNEAQ (reference sequence). The V gene lost 3 bases and the J gene lost 1 base, with 6 bases spanning the gap. This CDR3 has 13 residues. CDR3 region: CASSFRGNTEAFF. CDR3 nucleotides: TGTGCCAGCAGCTTCCGGGGGAACACTGAAGCTTTCTTT.

The rearrangement uses TRBV19 and TRBJ1-2, with D unclear. The V gene lost 3 bases and the J gene lost 3 bases, with 14 bases spanning the gap. The CDR3 is 15 amino acids. Per germline, CDR1 LNHDA and CDR2 SQIVND (reference sequence). The CDR3 loop is CASSIGSRPDYGYTF. Written as DNA, the CDR3 is TGTGCCAGTAGTATCGGGTCGCGACCAGACTATGGCTACACCTTC.

The rearrangement joins TRBV20-1 to TRBJ1-4; D perhaps matches TRBD1 (6 bases). The CDR3 runs 16 residues. The germline V gene has CDR1 DFQATT and CDR2 SNEGSKA (reference sequence). V lost 0 bases, J lost 1 base, and 12 bases lay in between. DNA for the CDR3: TGCAGTGCTAGAGATCAGGCAGGGGAAACTAATGAAAAACTGTTTTTT. Translated: CSARDQAGETNEKLFF.

The rearrangement links TRBV10-3 to TRBJ1-4; no reliable D call. The ends were cut back, 0 bases at V and 7 bases at J, with 12 bases in the middle. Germline V gene data show CDR1 as ENHRY and CDR2 as SYGVKD. The CDR3 totals 15 residues. The CDR3 DNA sequence: TGTGCCATCAGTGAGTCGGGCCCCACGGGTGAAAAACTGTTTTTT. This sequence encodes CAISESGPTGEKLFF.

This clonotype has more than one count but fewer than ten. This rearrangement joins TRBV12-3 or TRBV12-4 to TRBJ1-5; 7 bases are a match to TRBD1. The CDR3 is made up of 14 amino acids. J lost 9 bases, V lost 4 bases, and 9 bases had no gene match. As DNA, the CDR3 is TGTGCCAGCAGTTCCCGGGACAGCAGACGGCCCCAGCATTTT. This codes for CASSSRDSRRPQHF.

This sequence joins TRBV2 and TRBJ2-5, with 7 bases fitting TRBD1. Germline CDR1 and CDR2: SNHLY and FYNNEI. Trimming took 9 bases from V and 0 from J; bases not matched to a gene: 10. The CDR3 sequence is 15 residues long. For the CDR3, the DNA is TGTGCCAGTAACAGGGGTCCTACCCACCAAGAGACCCAGTACTTC. It yields the protein CASNRGPTHQETQYF.

In nucleotides, the CDR3 is TGTGCCATCAGACCGAGAACAGGGCTTGAGCAGTTCTTC. Its protein is CAIRPRTGLEQFF. The chain links TRBV10-3 to TRBJ2-1; tentatively, D is TRBD1 (6 bases). Trimming pared 6 bases from V and 9 bases from J, leaving 15 bases between. This CDR3 spans 13 amino acids. Germline assignment: CDR1 ENHRY and CDR2 SYGVKD.

The gene calls are TRBV12-3 or TRBV12-4 and TRBJ1-3; no clear D. The CDR3 has 12 residues. Trimming removed 3 bases at V and 1 base at J, with 1 base between. The CDR3 loop is CASSLSGNTIYF. For the CDR3, the DNA is TGTGCCAGCAGTTTGTCTGGAAACACCATATATTTT.

The chain links TRBV10-3 to TRBJ1-4; TRBD1 is a possible D gene (5 bases). This CDR3 has 14 amino acids. From germline, CDR1 is ENHRY and CDR2 SYGVKD. V dropped 0 bases and J dropped 6 bases, with 8 bases sitting between them. CDR3 coding DNA: TGTGCCATCAGTGAGTCTTGGGGCGATGAAAAACTGTTTTTT. Translating it yields CAISESWGDEKLFF.

This clonotype was observed a handful of times. This chain links TRBV5-1 with TRBJ1-3; D remains unclear. V lost 4 bases to trimming and J lost 4 bases, with 18 bases between them. The CDR3 loop spans 16 amino acids. The germline CDR1 and CDR2 sequences are SGHRS and YFSETQ. CDR3 DNA: TGCGCCAGCAGCAATCGACTCCTAGGGCCCGGAAACACCATATATTTT. As protein: CASSNRLLGPGNTIYF.

The J gene is TRBJ2-5, the V gene TRBV9; maybe TRBD2 (5 bases). CDR3 length: 16 residues. V lost 0 bases, J lost 3 bases, and 15 bases lay in between. Germline values: CDR1 SGDLS, CDR2 YYNGEE. The CDR3 nucleotides are TGTGCCAGCAGCGTAGTCCCCTCCGGACTTAAAGAGACCCAGTACTTC. It yields the protein CASSVVPSGLKETQYF.